The 22 T cell receptor beta chains given below trace back to one sample, sequenced in a study of cytomegalovirus exposure and HLA in healthy donors. The primer mix had 60 Vbeta and 13 Jbeta primers. The method was immunoSEQ multiplex PCR; TCRdb's version includes in-frame clones alone and lacks a portion of them. The sample yields fewer than 250,000 clones, 60% to 80% seen once. The material sequenced was PBMCs. These receptor sequences come from a woman aged 30 to 39 in good health and CMV-seropositive.

The chain combines TRBV5-1 with TRBJ2-1; D may be TRBD2 (6 bases). Trimming took 6 bases from V and 4 from J, leaving 14 bases between them. The CDR3 is made up of 14 amino acids. Germline loops: CDR1 SGHRS, CDR2 YFSETQ. CDR3 in DNA: TGCGCCAGCACTTTCCTCGGGAGTTACAATGAGCAGTTCTTC. Translating it yields CASTFLGSYNEQFF.

This clone was seen a handful of times. The V call is TRBV28, the J call TRBJ2-1, with 7 nucleotides matching TRBD2. Per the germline V gene, CDR1 is MDHEN and CDR2 is SYDVKM. The CDR3 spans 14 residues. J gave up 7 bases and V 3 bases, and 6 bases lay outside the gene matches. CDR3: CASSLWGGSNEQFF. The CDR3 DNA sequence: TGTGCCAGCAGTTTGTGGGGCGGGAGTAATGAGCAGTTCTTC.

The chain couples TRBV4-1 to TRBJ1-2; 7 nucleotides line up with TRBD1. Per the germline V gene, CDR1 is MGHRA and CDR2 is YSYEKL. Unmatched junction bases numbered 18, after V lost 3 bases and J lost 8 bases. This CDR3 has 17 amino acids. CDR3 nucleotide sequence: TGCGCCAGCAGCCAGATGAGGGCAGGGGGAGTTCCGTGGGGCTACACCTTC. It codes for CASSQMRAGGVPWGYTF.

The sample holds many counts of this clone. V gene TRBV6-1 combines with J gene TRBJ2-2; D is undetermined. The germline V gene has CDR1 MNHNS and CDR2 SASEGT. The CDR3 is 15 residues long. Between the trimmed V and J ends, which lost 3 bases and 3 bases, there was a span of 11 bases. Here the CDR3 DNA reads TGTGCCAGCAGTGAGGCCCCAGTCCACACCGGGGAGCTGTTTTTT. Translated, it gives CASSEAPVHTGELFF.

This chain joins TRBV4-2 and TRBJ2-1; 9 bases fit TRBD2. Germline lookup yields CDR1 LGHNA and CDR2 YNFKEQ. V was clipped by 0 bases and J by 7 bases; unmatched bases: 13. This CDR3 contains 18 residues. The CDR3 reads CASSQDKVAGATRNEQFF. In nucleotides, the CDR3 is TGTGCCAGCAGCCAAGATAAGGTAGCGGGAGCTACGCGAAATGAGCAGTTCTTC.

This chain joins TRBV5-6 and TRBJ2-2, with 9 bases fitting TRBD2. This CDR3 spans 15 amino acids. The V gene end was trimmed by 9 bases and the J gene end by 6 bases; junction bases not matched to a gene: 12. In germline, CDR1 is SGHDT, CDR2 YYEEEE. CDR3 residues: CATHKREVGAGELFF. CDR3 DNA: TGTGCCACCCACAAGCGGGAGGTCGGCGCCGGGGAGCTGTTTTTT. Drawing the rest from reference TRBV5-6 and TRBJ2-2, the complete variable domain is DAGVTQSPTHLIKTRGQQVTLRCSPKSGHDTVSWYQQALGQGPQFIFQYYEEEERQRGNFPDRFSGHQFPNYSSELNVNALLLGDSALYLCATHKREVGAGELFFGEGSRLTVL.

The chain has TRBV28 and TRBJ1-5; D not certain. The V and J ends lost 8 bases and 4 bases respectively, with 9 bases between them. This CDR3 spans 12 amino acids. Germline CDR1 and CDR2: MDHEN and SYDVKM. The DNA of the CDR3 is TGTGCCAGCGCCTCGGGGAATCAGCCCCAGCATTTT. Its translation: CASASGNQPQHF.

The chain recombines TRBV6-1 with TRBJ2-7; possible D gene TRBD2, 7 bases. Germline V gene data show CDR1 as MNHNS and CDR2 as SASEGT. Trimming shortened V by 4 bases and J by 7 bases, and 14 bases separated the two germline ends. The CDR3 covers 13 residues. CDR3 amino acids: CASSALGGGEQYF. CDR3 DNA sequence: TGTGCCAGCAGTGCGTTAGGGGGGGGAGAGCAGTACTTC.

This chain uses TRBV18 with TRBJ1-1; D remains ambiguous. This CDR3 is 16 amino acids long. The ends were cut back, 0 bases at V and 4 bases at J, with 15 bases in the middle. From germline, CDR1 is KGHSH and CDR2 LQKENI. This CDR3 is CASSPPEGTSGTEAFF. The CDR3 region has the DNA TGTGCCAGCTCACCACCGGAGGGTACCTCAGGCACTGAAGCTTTCTTT.

The chain combines TRBV9 with TRBJ2-3; 9 bases agree with TRBD1. The CDR3 consists of 15 residues. CDR1 is SGDLS, CDR2 YYNGEE, per germline. The trim removed 0 bases at V and 7 bases at J, leaving 6 bases unmatched. The CDR3 region has the DNA TGTGCCAGCAGCGTAGCGGACAGGGGAAGTCATACGCAGTATTTT. Protein product: CASSVADRGSHTQYF.

CDR3 nucleotide sequence: TGTGCCAGCAGCTTAGTTGGGCGGGCCGGGGAGCTGTTTTTT. Amino acids: CASSLVGRAGELFF. The chain is built from TRBV11-2 and TRBJ2-2, with a weak D call TRBD2 (5 bases). Trimming took 1 base from V and 6 from J, leaving 9 bases between them. The V gene's germline CDR1 is SGHAT and CDR2 FQNNGV. The CDR3 is 14 amino acids. The full variable domain, rest sourced from reference TRBV11-2 and TRBJ2-2, is EAGVAQSPRYKIIEKRQSVAFWCNPISGHATLYWYQQILGQGPKLLIQFQNNGVVDDSQLPKDRFSAERLKGVDSTLKIQPAKLEDSAVYLCASSLVGRAGELFFGEGSRLTVL.

This clone was counted between two and nine times. The chain couples TRBV6-6 to TRBJ1-4; D is ambiguous. In germline, CDR1 is MNHNY, CDR2 SVGAGI (reference sequence). The CDR3 length is 13 residues. The V end was cut by 9 bases, the J end by 6 bases, with 14 bases between. Here the CDR3 reads CASTPSRDEKLFF. Written as DNA, the CDR3 is TGTGCCAGTACCCCTTCAAGAGATGAAAAACTGTTTTTT.

This chain links TRBV9 with TRBJ1-1; TRBD1 matches 8 bases. This CDR3 is built from 13 residues. Germline V lookup: CDR1 SGDLS, CDR2 YYNGEE. V was pared by 3 bases and J by 5 bases, with 3 bases of the junction left unmatched. The CDR3 coding sequence is TGTGCCAGCAGCGCGAGACAGGGGACTGAAGCTTTCTTT. Its translation: CASSARQGTEAFF.

The chain joins TRBV19 to TRBJ1-1, with 8 bases that match TRBD1. The CDR3 covers 14 residues. V trimming: 3 bases; J trimming: 2 bases; junction bases outside the gene matches: 2. CDR1 is LNHDA and CDR2 is SQIVND in the germline V gene (reference sequence). This CDR3 reads CASSMQGANTEAFF. For the CDR3, the DNA is TGTGCCAGTAGTATGCAGGGGGCTAACACTGAAGCTTTCTTT. The variable domain in full, completed from reference TRBV19 and TRBJ1-1, reads DGGITQSPKYLFRKEGQNVTLSCEQNLNHDAMYWYRQDPGQGLRLIYYSQIVNDFQKGDIAEGYSVSREKKESFPLTVTSAQKNPTAFYLCASSMQGANTEAFFGQGTRLTVV.

The rearrangement links TRBV21-1 to TRBJ2-7; the table names TRBD2, a call not compared with the DNA. TRBV21-1 is a listed pseudogene. The CDR3 contains 18 residues. The CDR3 loop is CASSKVTPSGLGRHEQYF. CDR3 DNA: TGTGCCAGCAGCAAAGTCACCCCTTCGGGTCTTGGTAGGCACGAGCAGTACTTC.

This clone has only one observation. Other DNA variants within this sample encode the same CDR3. Here the CDR3 reads CASSLQGSSYEQYF. CDR3 DNA: TGTGCCAGCAGCTTGCAGGGGAGCTCCTACGAGCAGTACTTC. The rearrangement links TRBV5-4 to TRBJ2-7, with D possibly being TRBD1 (6 bases). Trimming cost V 1 base and J 0 bases, with 8 bases left between them. Per germline, CDR1 SGHNT and CDR2 YYREEE (reference sequence). CDR3 length: 14 residues.

This clone has more than one count but fewer than ten. At one of its ends the junction is not consistent with the germline gene, which may arise from a read error. The chain couples TRBV7-9 to TRBJ2-1, with D possibly TRBD2 on 5 matching bases. Looked up from germline, CDR1 is SEHNR and CDR2 is FQNEAQ (reference sequence). The CDR3 sequence is 14 residues long. In nucleotides, the CDR3 is TGTTCCAGCAGCTTAGTGGCGGGCGGCGATGAGCAGTTCTTC. Translating it yields CSSSLVAGGDEQFF. The full variable domain, its missing parts supplied by reference TRBV7-9 and TRBJ2-1, is DTGVSQNPRHKITKRGQNVTFRCDPISEHNRLYWYRQTLGQGPEFLTYFQNEAQLEKSRLLSDRFSAERPKGSFSTLEIQRTEQGDSAMYLCSSSLVAGGDEQFFGPGTRLTVL.

V is TRBV6-6 and J is TRBJ1-5; tentatively, D is TRBD1 (5 bases). Germline V gene data show CDR1 as MNHNY and CDR2 as SVGAGI (reference sequence). V gave up 4 bases and J gave up 2 bases, with 6 bases separating them. The CDR3 loop spans 13 amino acids. Written as DNA, the CDR3 is TGTGCCAGCAGTTGGGGGGGCAATCAGCCCCAGCATTTT. Residues: CASSWGGNQPQHF.

As regards this clone: At one end the junction does not follow the germline gene, possibly because of a read error. The V gene is TRBV7-8, the J gene TRBJ2-4; a possible D gene is TRBD2 (6 bases). Germline V lookup: CDR1 SGHVS, CDR2 FQNEAQ. The CDR3 length is 17 residues. The DNA of the CDR3 is TGTGCCAACAGCTTAATCCGGGGGAGTGGGGCCAAAAACATTCAGTACTTC. Translated: CANSLIRGSGAKNIQYF.

The DNA for the CDR3 is TGTGCCAGCAGTCCCCCGGGCGGGAGGGTTGGTACGCAGTATTTT. Encoded protein: CASSPPGGRVGTQYF. This chain uses TRBV25-1 with TRBJ2-3, with 9 positions matching TRBD2. CDR1 and CDR2 from the germline V gene are MGHDK and SYGVNS. The CDR3 is 15 amino acids. The J segment lost 8 bases and the V segment lost 5 bases, leaving 11 bases of the junction unmatched.

This clone was seen a few times. The J gene is TRBJ2-3, the V gene TRBV5-1; 8 nucleotides align to TRBD2. Germline CDR1 SGHRS, CDR2 YFSETQ. This CDR3 has 15 amino acids. With 3 bases clipped from V and 6 bases from J, the junction kept 9 bases outside the gene matches. This CDR3 is CASSSIAGLVDTQYF. In DNA, the CDR3 is TGCGCCAGCAGCTCTATAGCGGGACTTGTGGATACGCAGTATTTT.

The CDR3, as DNA: TGTGCCAGCAGCTTCAGGGGGCCCGCTCCCTACGAGCAGTACTTC. Its protein is CASSFRGPAPYEQYF. The J gene is TRBJ2-7, the V gene TRBV27, with 8 bases identical to TRBD1. Germline lookup yields CDR1 MNHEY and CDR2 SMNVEV (reference sequence). The length of the CDR3 is 15 residues. Trimming removed 6 bases from V and 2 bases from J; junction bases left unmatched: 9.